This T cell receptor beta chain was profiled in a study of shared clonotypes between healthy human individuals. In germline, CDR1 is SGHAT, CDR2 FQDESV (reference sequence). The V and J ends lost 5 bases and 1 base respectively, with 18 bases between them. The CDR3 contains 16 residues. Comment on this clone: Antigen: not known.

Broader study findings: Sequencing depth was predicted to influence how clonotypes are shared among donors.

Each unsorted PBMC replicate got 300 ng genomic DNA, tens of thousands of genomes. Sequencing used immunoSEQ multiplex PCR; TCRdb keeps in-frame clones, though not all of them. The sample gives about 530,000 clones, over 60% of which show up once; approximately 12% is in the top ten. Sequencing input: PBMCs. The chain uses TRBV11-1 and TRBJ2-7, with D tentatively TRBD2 (7 bases). This TCR derives from a woman aged 35 to 49 in good health. Some clones in this sample may be carry-over from other donors' samples. The CDR3 nucleotides read TGTGCCAGCAGCCCACCAAAGCGGGACAAGTCCTACGAGCAGTACTTC. Its protein product is CASSPPKRDKSYEQYF. The whole variable domain, remainder taken from reference TRBV11-1 and TRBJ2-7, is EAEVAQSPRYKITEKSQAVAFWCDPISGHATLYWYRQILGQGPELLVQFQDESVVDDSQLPKDRFSAERLKGVDSTLKIQPAELGDSAMYLCASSPPKRDKSYEQYFGPGTRLTVT.